Here is one T cell receptor (beta chain) with its context. What it binds is not known. This entry is derived from a study of identical twins. General study points: Beta out-of-frame sequences displayed a weaker excess of sharing between twins. Abundant beta clonotypes from cord blood bore fewer insertions; memory repertoires lacked this pattern.

One entry per CDR3 protein results from TCRdb running MiXCR on the 5' RACE reads. The table includes approximately 500,000 distinct CDR3 sequences, roughly 26% detected once. These sequences were also reported in another study, on T cells expressing NK-cell markers. This second study notes: The TCR beta repertoires originated in sorted CD3+CD56+NKG2C+, CD3+CD56+NKG2C- and CD3+CD56-NKG2C+ T cells. In several donors, dominant clonotypes made up about 25-60.1% of CD3+CD56-NKG2C+ cells.

The receptor comes from a woman aged 18-29 years in good health. Sequencing used CD4+ T cells sorted from blood.

CDR3 residues: CAGRTGMVGEQYF. CDR3 nucleotides: TGTGCCGGTCGGACAGGGATGGTGGGCGAGCAGTACTTC. The rearrangement links TRBV28 to TRBJ2-7; 8 bases are a match to TRBD1. The junction had 12 bases not matched to a gene; V was cut back by 11 bases and J by 6 bases. There are 13 residues in the CDR3. From germline, CDR1 is MDHEN and CDR2 SYDVKM.